Shown below are 22 T cell receptor beta chains from a single sample sequenced in a study of blood T cell repertoires in COVID-19. Some clones are missing from TCRdb's copy, which holds only in-frame ones; the method was immunoSEQ multiplex PCR. The table has about 140,000 clones, roughly 80% seen once. What was sequenced was peripheral blood. Receptors originate from a man aged 70-80 years who had recovered from COVID-19.

The CDR3 DNA is TGCGCCAGCAGAGAGGGCACGGGGTTCTCTGGAAACACCATATATTTT. Protein product: CASREGTGFSGNTIYF. This chain uses TRBV5-1 with TRBJ1-3; the D is unclear. There are 16 residues in the CDR3. Trimming left V 5 bases short and J 0 bases short, with 15 bases between. In germline, CDR1 is SGHRS, CDR2 YFSETQ.

The CDR3 nucleotides read TGTGCCAGCAGTTCGGCACAGGCGGGGGGCTACACCTTC. It translates to CASSSAQAGGYTF. The chain recombines TRBV28 with TRBJ1-2; TRBD1 is a possible D gene (5 bases). Germline CDR1 is MDHEN and CDR2 is SYDVKM. This CDR3 contains 13 residues. With 4 bases removed from V and 8 bases from J, the gap between germline ends came to 14 bases.

This clone was seen a few times. The V call is TRBV5-6, the J call TRBJ2-5; D is possibly TRBD2 (6 bases). From germline, CDR1 is SGHDT and CDR2 YYEEEE. The CDR3 length is 16 residues. V was shortened by 2 bases and J by 0 bases, with 14 bases between the two germline ends. The CDR3 here is CASSFQGGDYQETQYF. Written as DNA, the CDR3 is TGTGCCAGCAGCTTCCAGGGCGGGGACTACCAAGAGACCCAGTACTTC.

This rearrangement joins TRBV18 to TRBJ2-2, with 7 bases aligning to TRBD1. The germline V gene has CDR1 KGHSH and CDR2 LQKENI. This CDR3 contains 16 residues. V was clipped by 2 bases and J by 5 bases; unmatched bases: 8. The CDR3 reads CASSPTGEDLTGELFF. CDR3 DNA sequence: TGTGCCAGCTCACCAACAGGGGAAGATCTGACCGGGGAGCTGTTTTTT.

The chain uses TRBV11-3 and TRBJ2-1, with D unresolved. The CDR3 totals 13 residues. The germline V gene encodes CDR1 SGHNT and CDR2 YENEEA. Trimming took 4 bases from V and 6 from J, leaving 10 bases between them. CDR3 nucleotide sequence: TGTGCCAGCAGCTCCGGGTCGATCAATGAGCAGTTCTTC. Translating it yields CASSSGSINEQFF.

The gene calls are TRBV27 and TRBJ2-5; the D gene is possibly TRBD2 (5 bases). V lost 1 base, J lost 2 bases, and 8 bases lay in between. The CDR3 has 14 amino acids. Germline CDR1 MNHEY, CDR2 SMNVEV (reference sequence). In DNA form, the CDR3 reads TGTGCCAGCAGTTTATGGCCGGGGCAAGAGACCCAGTACTTC. Residues: CASSLWPGQETQYF.

This chain joins TRBV21-1 and TRBJ1-5; TRBD1, the table's D call, was not compared with the DNA. TRBV21-1 is given as a pseudogene. The CDR3 extends over 17 amino acids. For the CDR3, the DNA is TGTGCCAGCAGCAAACGGGACAGGGGCGAGAGCAATCAGCCCCAGCATTTT. Its translation: CASSKRDRGESNQPQHF.

This clone was seen just once. The chain couples TRBV6-1 to TRBJ1-4; D is undetermined. This CDR3 spans 14 amino acids. Per the germline V gene, CDR1 is MNHNS and CDR2 is SASEGT. V was clipped by 3 bases and J by 8 bases, with 13 bases between them. The CDR3 reads CASSDFLEAEKLFF. DNA of the CDR3: TGTGCCAGCAGTGATTTCCTAGAGGCCGAAAAACTGTTTTTT.

The chain uses TRBV29-1 and TRBJ1-2; unclear D gene. V was cut by 6 bases and J by 6 bases, with 17 bases left in between. The CDR3 has 13 amino acids. Germline lookup yields CDR1 SQVTM and CDR2 ANQGSEA. CDR3 protein: CSVEPRLWHGYTF. The CDR3 DNA follows: TGCAGCGTAGAACCAAGATTATGGCATGGCTACACCTTC.

In DNA, the CDR3 is TGCGCCAGCAGCCACATCCCAGGTCCGAACACTGAAGCTTTCTTT. Its translation: CASSHIPGPNTEAFF. This rearrangement joins TRBV4-1 to TRBJ1-1, with D uncertain. CDR1 MGHRA and CDR2 YSYEKL come from the germline V gene. The CDR3 has 15 residues. V lost 3 bases and J lost 1, with 12 bases in between.

J is TRBJ2-6 and V is TRBV30, with no clear D. The length of the CDR3 is 16 residues. Germline V gene sequence: CDR1 GTSNPN, CDR2 SVGIG (reference sequence). Trimming took 4 bases from V and 4 from J, leaving 17 bases between them. CDR3 in DNA: TGTGCCTGGAATCGCCCGACCGGAGCCGGGGCCAACGTCCTGACTTTC. This sequence encodes CAWNRPTGAGANVLTF.

CDR3 loop: CASSEKGMDTEAFF. As DNA, the CDR3 is TGTGCCAGCAGTGAAAAGGGGATGGACACTGAAGCTTTCTTT. This rearrangement joins TRBV2 to TRBJ1-1; TRBD1 might be the D (5 bases). CDR1 is SNHLY and CDR2 is FYNNEI in the germline V gene. CDR3 length: 14 residues. The V gene lost 2 bases and the J gene lost 3 bases, with 10 bases spanning the gap.

The rearrangement links TRBV12-3 or TRBV12-4 to TRBJ2-3; 7 bases are shared with TRBD1. Unmatched junction bases numbered 8, after V lost 7 bases and J lost 10 bases. This CDR3 is 12 amino acids long. The CDR3 DNA follows: TGTGCCAGCACCCCCGACAGGGTTGCGCAGTATTTT. Protein sequence: CASTPDRVAQYF.

This clone was detected once. The chain recombines TRBV7-2 with TRBJ2-3, with D possibly matching TRBD2 (5 bases). The CDR3 loop spans 16 amino acids. Germline assignment: CDR1 SGHTA and CDR2 FQGNSA. V was clipped by 5 bases and J by 0 bases, with 15 bases between them. The CDR3: CASSPRAGGSTDTQYF. For the CDR3, the DNA is TGTGCCAGCAGCCCGAGGGCGGGCGGGAGCACAGATACGCAGTATTTT.

V is TRBV6-6 and J is TRBJ1-5, with D unclear. The CDR3 runs 14 residues. The V gene lost 6 bases and the J gene lost 0 bases, with 9 bases spanning the gap. Germline V gives CDR1 MNHNY, CDR2 SVGAGI (reference sequence). CDR3 DNA: TGTGCCAGCAGGAGGGAAAATAGCAATCAGCCCCAGCATTTT. Protein: CASRRENSNQPQHF.

This chain links TRBV4-1 with TRBJ2-3; 9 bases are a match to TRBD2. This CDR3 is 17 amino acids long. With 0 bases clipped from V and 5 bases from J, the junction kept 9 bases outside the gene matches. CDR1 and CDR2 from the germline V gene are MGHRA and YSYEKL. CDR3 protein: CASSQDPPGLARDTQYF. The CDR3 DNA is TGCGCCAGCAGCCAAGATCCCCCGGGACTAGCAAGAGATACGCAGTATTTT.

The chain is built from TRBV6-2 or TRBV6-3 and TRBJ2-3; 8 nucleotides agree with TRBD2. In germline, CDR1 is MNHEY, CDR2 SVGEGT. The CDR3 runs 15 residues. Germline trimming cut 5 bases from V and 6 bases from J; bases unmatched to any gene: 10. CDR3 sequence: CASSPPGLGSDTQYF. The CDR3 DNA reads TGTGCCAGCAGTCCCCCGGGACTAGGGTCCGATACGCAGTATTTT.

Worth noting for this clone: The junction shows a germline mismatch at one end, possibly a read error. This rearrangement joins TRBV7-2 to TRBJ2-3; TRBD2 is a possible D gene (6 bases). CDR1 SGHTA and CDR2 FQGNSA come from the germline V gene. This CDR3 spans 14 amino acids. Here the CDR3 DNA reads TGTGCCAGCAGTTTAGGAGGGCCTGTAGATACGCAGTATTTT. Protein sequence: CASSLGGPVDTQYF.

In regard to this clone: The same CDR3 arises from other DNA sequences in this sample as well. This chain connects TRBV27 to TRBJ2-6; D perhaps matches TRBD2 (6 bases). V was cut by 5 bases and J by 0 bases, with 8 bases left in between. Germline V gene sequence: CDR1 MNHEY, CDR2 SMNVEV (reference sequence). This CDR3 has 15 residues. For the CDR3, the DNA is TGTGCCAGCAGTCGCGGGACCTCTGGGGCCAACGTCCTGACTTTC. As protein: CASSRGTSGANVLTF.

The chain carries TRBV5-5 and TRBJ1-5; 8 bases map to TRBD1. Germline V lookup: CDR1 SGHKS, CDR2 YYEKEE (reference sequence). With 4 bases clipped from V and 2 bases from J, the junction kept 8 bases outside the gene matches. The CDR3 loop spans 16 amino acids. The CDR3 DNA is TGTGCCAGCAGCACTGGGACAGGAGGAGGCAATCAGCCCCAGCATTTT. As protein: CASSTGTGGGNQPQHF.

For the CDR3, the DNA is TGTGCCAGCAGCCATACTAGCAGCCGCACAGATACGCAGTATTTT. It translates to CASSHTSSRTDTQYF. The chain links TRBV2 to TRBJ2-3; D might be TRBD2 (6 bases). The CDR3 length is 15 residues. CDR1 and CDR2 from the germline V gene are SNHLY and FYNNEI. Trimming cost V 6 bases and J 1 base, with 14 bases left between them.

The chain has TRBV29-1 and TRBJ2-5; 10 bases agree with TRBD2. Germline trimming cut 5 bases from V and 2 bases from J; bases unmatched to any gene: 8. Looked up from germline, CDR1 is SQVTM and CDR2 is ANQGSEA. The CDR3 is 15 residues long. CDR3 sequence: CSVFGLAENQETQYF. CDR3 coding DNA: TGCAGCGTTTTTGGACTAGCGGAAAATCAAGAGACCCAGTACTTC.